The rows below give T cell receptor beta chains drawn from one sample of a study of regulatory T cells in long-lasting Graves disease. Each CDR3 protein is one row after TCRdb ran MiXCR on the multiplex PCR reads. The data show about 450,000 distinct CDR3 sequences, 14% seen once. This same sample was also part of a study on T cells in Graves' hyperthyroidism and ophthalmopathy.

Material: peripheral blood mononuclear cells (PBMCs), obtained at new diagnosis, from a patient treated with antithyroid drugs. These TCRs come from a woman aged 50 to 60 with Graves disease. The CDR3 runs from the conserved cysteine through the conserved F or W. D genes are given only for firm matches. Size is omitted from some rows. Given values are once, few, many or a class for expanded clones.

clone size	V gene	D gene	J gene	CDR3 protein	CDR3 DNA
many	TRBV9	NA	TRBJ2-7	CASSAEGLSNYEQYF	TGTGCCAGCAGCGCCGAGGGCCTAAGTAACTACGAGCAGTACTTC
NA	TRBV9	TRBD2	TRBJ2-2	CASSVGTRGYTGELFF	TGTGCCAGCAGCGTCGGGACTAGGGGATACACCGGGGAGCTGTTTTTT
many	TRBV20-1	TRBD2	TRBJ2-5	CSARDNLGLAGKLGETQYF	TGCAGTGCTAGAGATAATTTAGGTCTAGCGGGCAAGTTGGGGGAGACCCAGTACTTC
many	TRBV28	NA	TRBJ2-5	CARALRTGTLQETQYF	TGTGCCAGAGCATTACGTACAGGGACCTTGCAAGAGACCCAGTACTTC
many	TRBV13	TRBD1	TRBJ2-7	CASSFHPRGTYEQYF	TGTGCCAGCAGCTTTCATCCCAGGGGGACCTACGAGCAGTACTTC
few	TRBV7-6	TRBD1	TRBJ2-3	CASSYGRTGGVDTQYF	TGTGCCAGCAGCTACGGCAGGACAGGGGGAGTAGATACGCAGTATTTT
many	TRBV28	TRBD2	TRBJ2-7	CASSPQLAGGSYEQYF	TGTGCCAGCAGTCCACAACTAGCGGGAGGCTCCTACGAGCAGTACTTC
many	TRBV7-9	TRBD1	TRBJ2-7	CASSSTGKGYEQYF	TGTGCCAGCAGCTCGACAGGGAAGGGCTACGAGCAGTACTTC
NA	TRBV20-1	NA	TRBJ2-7	CSAPGPGLGVGQYF	TGCAGTGCCCCCGGACCCGGACTTGGGGTGGGGCAGTACTTC
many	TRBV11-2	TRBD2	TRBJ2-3	CASSLIAGTSGRAVTDTQYF	TGTGCCAGCAGCTTAATAGCCGGGACTAGCGGGAGGGCAGTCACAGATACGCAGTATTTT
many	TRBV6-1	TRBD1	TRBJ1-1	CASIVGTASLEAFF	TGTGCCAGCATTGTCGGGACAGCCTCGCTTGAAGCTTTCTTT
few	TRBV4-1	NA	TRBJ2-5	CASSPLGQGVRGETQYF	TGCGCCAGCAGCCCCTTGGGACAAGGGGTCAGGGGAGAGACCCAGTACTTC
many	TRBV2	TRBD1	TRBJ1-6	CASSQDRGGNSPLHF	TGTGCCAGCAGCCAAGACAGGGGTGGAAATTCACCCCTCCACTTT
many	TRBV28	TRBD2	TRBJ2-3	CASSYHGSGSLGDTQYF	TGTGCCAGCAGTTACCACGGTAGCGGGAGTTTGGGAGATACGCAGTATTTT
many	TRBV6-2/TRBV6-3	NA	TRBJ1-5	CASSEVAGVLSQPQHF	TGTGCCAGCAGTGAAGTTGCAGGGGTACTCTCTCAGCCCCAGCATTTT
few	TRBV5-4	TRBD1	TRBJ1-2	CASSFSGTGGFGYTF	TGTGCCAGCAGCTTTTCCGGGACAGGGGGCTTTGGCTACACCTTC
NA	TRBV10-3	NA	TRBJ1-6	CAISGEGLNSPLHF	TGTGCCATCAGTGGTGAGGGGTTGAATTCACCCCTCCACTTT
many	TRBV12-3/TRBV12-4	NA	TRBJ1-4	CASSLTTNEKLFF	TGTGCCAGCAGCTTAACAACTAATGAAAAACTGTTTTTT
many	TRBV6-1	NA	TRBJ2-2	CASSERKAANTGELFF	TGTGCCAGCAGTGAAAGGAAGGCGGCAAACACCGGGGAGCTGTTTTTT
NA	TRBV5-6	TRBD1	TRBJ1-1	CASSWGRGTGEAFF	TGTGCCAGCAGCTGGGGGAGGGGGACAGGGGAAGCTTTCTTT
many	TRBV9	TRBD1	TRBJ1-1	CASSPSGGLGTEAFF	TGTGCCAGCAGCCCTTCAGGGGGCCTTGGCACTGAAGCTTTCTTT
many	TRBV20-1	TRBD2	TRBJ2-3	CSATTQLAGVLFVPTDTQYF	TGCAGTGCTACCACTCAACTAGCGGGAGTTCTCTTCGTCCCCACAGATACGCAGTATTTT
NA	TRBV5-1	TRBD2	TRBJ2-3	CASRSGRGFSDTDTQYF	TGCGCCAGCAGGAGCGGGAGGGGATTCAGCGACACAGATACGCAGTATTTT
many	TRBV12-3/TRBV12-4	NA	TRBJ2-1	CASSLGGGTYNEQFF	TGTGCCAGCAGTTTAGGTGGGGGGACTTACAATGAGCAGTTCTTC
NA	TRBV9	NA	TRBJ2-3	CASSVAEDTQYF	TGTGCCAGCAGCGTAGCCGAAGATACGCAGTATTTT
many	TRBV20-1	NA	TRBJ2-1	CSALIGLTDNEQFF	TGCAGTGCCCTCATTGGACTAACAGACAATGAGCAGTTCTTC
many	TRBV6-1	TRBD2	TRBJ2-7	CASSEVASGPYEQYF	TGTGCCAGCAGTGAAGTGGCTAGCGGGCCGTACGAGCAGTACTTC
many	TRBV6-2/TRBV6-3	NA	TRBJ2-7	CASSGAGNEQYF	TGTGCCAGCAGTGGGGCAGGCAACGAGCAGTACTTC
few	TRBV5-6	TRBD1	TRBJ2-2	CASSPGQDLSLPGGELFF	TGTGCCAGCAGTCCGGGACAGGACCTAAGCCTCCCGGGCGGGGAGCTGTTTTTT
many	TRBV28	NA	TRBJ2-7	CASSLQGLGFYEQYF	TGTGCCAGCAGTTTACAGGGGCTGGGTTTCTACGAGCAGTACTTC
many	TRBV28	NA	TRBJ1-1	CASSFDPLSIEVTEAFF	TGTGCCAGCAGTTTCGATCCCCTCTCCATCGAGGTAACTGAAGCTTTCTTT
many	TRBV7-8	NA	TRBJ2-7	CASSPDRAASYEQYF	TGTGCCAGCAGCCCAGATCGGGCGGCTTCCTACGAGCAGTACTTC
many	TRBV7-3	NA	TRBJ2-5	CASSPPGVAGQETQYF	TGTGCCAGCAGCCCGCCGGGGGTGGCGGGGCAAGAGACCCAGTACTTC
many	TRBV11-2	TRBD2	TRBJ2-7	CASSLGVTSGSKEQYF	TGTGCCAGCAGCTTAGGAGTGACTAGCGGGAGTAAAGAGCAGTACTTC
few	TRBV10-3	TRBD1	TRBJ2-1	CAISGTPGQGGEQFF	TGTGCCATCAGTGGAACGCCGGGACAGGGAGGTGAGCAGTTCTTC
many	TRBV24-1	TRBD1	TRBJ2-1	CATSDPGQDEQFF	TGTGCCACCAGTGATCCCGGACAGGATGAGCAGTTCTTC
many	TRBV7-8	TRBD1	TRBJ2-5	CASRYTRDRGRETQYF	TGTGCCAGCAGATACACCCGGGACAGGGGCCGAGAGACCCAGTACTTC
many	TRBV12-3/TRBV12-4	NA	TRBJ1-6	CASSLLGKDSPLHF	TGTGCCAGCAGTTTACTAGGGAAAGATTCACCCCTCCACTTT
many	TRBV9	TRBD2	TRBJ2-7	CASSVALAGVGEQYF	TGTGCCAGCAGCGTAGCACTAGCGGGAGTGGGGGAGCAGTACTTC
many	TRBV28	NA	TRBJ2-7	CASSFPPPGRQDSSYEQYF	TGTGCCAGCAGTTTCCCCCCACCCGGCCGGCAGGACAGTTCCTACGAGCAGTACTTC
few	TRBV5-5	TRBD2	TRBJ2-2	CASSRGRLPDTGELFF	TGTGCCAGCAGCCGCGGGAGACTACCCGACACCGGGGAGCTGTTTTTT
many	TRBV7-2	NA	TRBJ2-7	CASSPDSSDRYEQYF	TGTGCCAGCAGCCCAGATTCCAGCGACCGATACGAGCAGTACTTC
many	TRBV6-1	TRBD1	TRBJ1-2	CASRLLTQGAKGYTF	TGTGCCAGCAGACTCTTAACCCAGGGGGCGAAAGGCTACACCTTC
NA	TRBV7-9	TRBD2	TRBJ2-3	CASKSIRTSPDTQYF	TGTGCCAGCAAATCGATACGGACTAGCCCAGATACGCAGTATTTT
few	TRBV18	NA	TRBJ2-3	CASSPSGQRPTDTQYF	TGTGCCAGCTCACCATCCGGCCAGCGACCCACAGATACGCAGTATTTT
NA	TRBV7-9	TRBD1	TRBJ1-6	CASSQGQGNNSPLHF	TGTGCCAGCAGCCAGGGACAGGGAAATAATTCACCCCTCCACTTT
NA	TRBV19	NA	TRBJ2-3	CASRNREATDTQYF	TGTGCCAGTAGAAACAGAGAGGCGACAGATACGCAGTATTTT
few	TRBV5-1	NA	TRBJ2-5	CASSRGGEETQYF	TGCGCCAGCAGCCGAGGGGGGGAAGAGACCCAGTACTTC
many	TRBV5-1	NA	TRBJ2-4	CASSATGFEKNIQYF	TGCGCCAGCAGCGCGACAGGCTTCGAAAAAAACATTCAGTACTTC
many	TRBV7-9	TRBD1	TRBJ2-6	CASSPQTGGVSGANVLTF	TGTGCCAGCAGCCCCCAGACAGGGGGCGTCTCTGGGGCCAACGTCCTGACTTTC
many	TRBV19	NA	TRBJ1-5	CASTSQGGNQPQHF	TGTGCCAGTACCAGCCAGGGCGGCAATCAGCCCCAGCATTTT
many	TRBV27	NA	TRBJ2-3	CASSPRTGHRDTQYF	TGTGCCAGCAGCCCACGAACGGGACATCGGGATACGCAGTATTTT
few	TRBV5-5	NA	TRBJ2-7	CASSLGQYYGQYF	TGTGCCAGCAGCTTGGGACAGTACTACGGGCAGTACTTC
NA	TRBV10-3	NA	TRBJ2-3	CAISDTDTQYF	TGTGCCATCAGCGACACAGATACGCAGTATTTT
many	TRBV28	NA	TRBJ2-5	CASSSRTAQETQYF	TGTGCCAGCAGTTCTAGGACAGCTCAAGAGACCCAGTACTTC
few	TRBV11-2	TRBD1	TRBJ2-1	CASSSTRDRAYNEQFF	TGTGCCAGCAGCTCAACAAGGGACAGGGCCTACAATGAGCAGTTCTTC
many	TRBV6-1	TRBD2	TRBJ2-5	CASIPQAGLETQYF	TGTGCCAGCATCCCTCAAGCGGGATTAGAGACCCAGTACTTC
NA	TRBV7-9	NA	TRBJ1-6	CASSLDAYGSPPHF	TGTGCCAGCAGCTTAGACGCGTACGGTTCACCCCCCCACTTT
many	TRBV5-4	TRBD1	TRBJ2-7	CASSFRGPGEQYF	TGTGCCAGCAGCTTCAGGGGGCCGGGGGAGCAGTACTTC
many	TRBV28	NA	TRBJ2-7	CASSNYEQYF	TGTGCCAGCAGCAACTACGAGCAGTACTTC